This TCR beta chain appears in the sequencing data of a study of blood T cell repertoires in COVID-19. Study at large: Some COVID-19 samples were acute and others convalescent; all came from the United States, Italy and Spain. T cells, B-cell-depleted T cells, or PBMCs supplied cDNA or gDNA.

In the original analysis: Reference gene primer amplification gave nucleated cell count estimates. Repertoires were generated with immunoSEQ multiplex PCR, while TCRdb's copy carries only in-frame clones and drops some. V, J and clone size were drawn from that table, and D and trimming were deduced from the DNA. The top ten hold 2% to 3% of the sample, which has roughly 150,000 clones, just over 90% seen once. This CDR3 comprises 13 residues. Germline CDR1 is KGHSH and CDR2 is LQKENI. Trimming shortened V by 3 bases and J by 5 bases, and 11 bases separated the two germline ends. This chain connects TRBV18 to TRBJ2-7; tentatively, D is TRBD1 (6 bases). This TCR was sampled from a man between 18 and 35 years old with acute or convalescent COVID-19. The sample comprised peripheral blood. In DNA, the CDR3 is TGTGCCAGCTCACCTCCGGGACAAAACGAGCAGTACTTC. It specifies CASSPPGQNEQYF.